The 24 T cell receptor beta chains presented below share a single source sample, sequenced in a study of blood T cells in healthy people across ages. The second PCR ran about 6 to 12 cycles with a sample-barcoded 5' primer and J-beta primers. TCRdb recomputed calls from the 5' RACE reads with MiXCR, one row per CDR3 protein. The repertoire holds 270,000 or so distinct CDR3 sequences, with roughly 27% as singletons. The sequenced sample was blood. The receptors were gathered from an older woman in good health.

The table lists this clonotype with a few counts. This chain uses TRBV7-2 with TRBJ1-1; no firm D call. V gave up 3 bases and J gave up 1 base, with 15 bases separating them. The V gene's germline CDR1 is SGHTA and CDR2 FQGNSA. The length of the CDR3 is 16 residues. The CDR3 DNA reads as TGTGCCAGCAGCTTCCGTGCGGACGGTACGAACACTGAAGCTTTCTTT. It yields the protein CASSFRADGTNTEAFF.

In this sample, this clonotype turned up a few times. V usage is TRBV3-1 and J usage is TRBJ2-5, with 7 bases lining up with TRBD2. CDR3 length: 17 residues. Germline assignment: CDR1 LGHDT and CDR2 YNNKEL (reference sequence). V trimming: 2 bases; J trimming: 2 bases; junction bases outside the gene matches: 11. The CDR3 spells CASSQRSAGLGQETQYF. The CDR3 DNA sequence: TGTGCCAGCAGCCAAAGGTCAGCGGGATTGGGGCAAGAGACCCAGTACTTC.

The chain uses TRBV5-5 and TRBJ1-4, with a tentative D call TRBD1 (5 bases). With 2 bases removed from V and 7 bases from J, the gap between germline ends came to 12 bases. This CDR3 is built from 14 residues. Per the germline V gene, CDR1 is SGHKS and CDR2 is YYEKEE (reference sequence). In nucleotides, the CDR3 is TGTGCCAGCAGCTTACAGGTCGACATTGAAAAACTGTTTTTT. Translating it yields CASSLQVDIEKLFF.

This clonotype was seen a few times. The genes are TRBV3-1 and TRBJ2-1; 12 bases match TRBD2. J gave up 6 bases and V 0 bases, and 6 bases lay outside the gene matches. This CDR3 is 17 amino acids long. CDR1 and CDR2 from the germline V gene are LGHDT and YNNKEL (reference sequence). The CDR3 nucleotides are TGTGCCAGCAGCCAAGATCTAATGACTAGCGGGAGCAATGAGCAGTTCTTC. It yields the protein CASSQDLMTSGSNEQFF.

This rearrangement joins TRBV7-2 to TRBJ1-4; no clear D. Between the trimmed V and J ends, which lost 0 bases and 4 bases, there was a span of 6 bases. The CDR3 has 14 amino acids. Germline loops: CDR1 SGHTA, CDR2 FQGNSA. CDR3 sequence reads: CASSLAGRNEKLFF. CDR3 nucleotide sequence: TGTGCCAGCAGCTTAGCTGGGCGTAATGAAAAACTGTTTTTT.

The rearrangement uses TRBV5-1 and TRBJ1-3; D gene uncertain. CDR3 length equals 13 residues. CDR1 and CDR2 (germline): SGHRS, YFSETQ. Trimming took off 3 bases at V and 0 bases at J, with 4 bases between the two ends. The CDR3: CASSSPSGNTIYF. CDR3 coding DNA: TGCGCCAGCAGCTCGCCCTCTGGAAACACCATATATTTT.

The chain links TRBV18 to TRBJ1-2; D may be TRBD1 (5 bases). The germline V gene has CDR1 KGHSH and CDR2 LQKENI. CDR3 length: 14 residues. The ends were cut back, 3 bases at V and 4 bases at J, with 12 bases in the middle. The CDR3 coding sequence is TGTGCCAGCTCACCTACCAGGGATGGCTATGGCTACACCTTC. The encoded protein is CASSPTRDGYGYTF.

This clonotype was seen a few times. In DNA form, the CDR3 reads TGTGCCAGCAGCTTAAGTTTGCGGGAGGTTACCGGGGAGCTGTTTTTT. Translated: CASSLSLREVTGELFF. The chain links TRBV7-9 to TRBJ2-2; 8 bases fit TRBD2. CDR1 is SEHNR, CDR2 FQNEAQ, per germline (reference sequence). The V and J ends lost 2 bases and 5 bases, in that order; junction bases with no gene match: 7. The CDR3 is 16 residues long.

This clonotype has just a few counts. The rearrangement joins TRBV20-1 to TRBJ1-1; 10 bases align to TRBD1. Looked up from germline, CDR1 is DFQATT and CDR2 is SNEGSKA (reference sequence). This CDR3 comprises 12 residues. The junction had 2 bases not matched to a gene; V was cut back by 6 bases and J by 4 bases. CDR3: CSAGQGGTEAFF. The DNA of the CDR3 is TGCAGTGCAGGACAGGGGGGCACTGAAGCTTTCTTT.

In regard to this clonotype: One end of the junction does not line up with germline, which may come from a read error. This CDR3 reads CAGSSDLQGASSYNEQFF. In nucleotides, the CDR3 is TGTGCCGGCAGCTCCGACCTACAGGGGGCAAGTTCCTACAATGAGCAGTTCTTC. The chain joins TRBV7-2 to TRBJ2-1; 9 nucleotides agree with TRBD1. The CDR3 consists of 18 residues. Germline loops: CDR1 SGHTA, CDR2 FQGNSA.

The chain joins TRBV28 to TRBJ2-7; the match to TRBD2 covers 9 bases. Germline V gene lookup returns CDR1 MDHEN and CDR2 SYDVKM. The ends lost 5 bases at V and 0 bases at J; junction bases unmatched: 5. This CDR3 region has 15 residues. The CDR3 DNA is TGTGCCAGCAGTCGACTAGCGGCGCCCTCCTACGAGCAGTACTTC. Translating it yields CASSRLAAPSYEQYF.

The CDR3 DNA is TGCAGTGCTACTGAATATCAAAACATTCAGTACTTC. It translates to CSATEYQNIQYF. The J gene is TRBJ2-4, the V gene TRBV20-1; D is uncertain. The CDR3 is 12 residues long. V lost 4 bases and J 5 bases, leaving 9 bases between the germline ends. Germline CDR1 reads DFQATT; CDR2 reads SNEGSKA (reference sequence).

The chain has TRBV5-1 and TRBJ2-5, with 15 bases lining up with TRBD2. After removal of 4 bases from V and 5 bases from J, the junction contained 6 bases not matched to a gene. Germline CDR1 SGHRS, CDR2 YFSETQ. There are 16 residues in the CDR3. CDR3 sequence (DNA): TGCGCCAGCAGCGCGGGACTAGCGGGAGGTCGGGAGACCCAGTACTTC. It translates to CASSAGLAGGRETQYF.

CDR3 loop: CASSQGHRAQQPQHF. In DNA, the CDR3 is TGTGCCAGCAGCCAAGGTCACAGGGCCCAGCAGCCCCAGCATTTT. The V gene is TRBV3-1, the J gene TRBJ1-5, with D perhaps TRBD1 (6 bases). Germline CDR1 and CDR2: LGHDT and YNNKEL (reference sequence). This CDR3 spans 15 amino acids. Trimming removed 1 base at V and 7 bases at J, with 14 bases between.

This chain uses TRBV7-6 with TRBJ1-1; D call uncertain. V was trimmed by 3 bases and J by 5 bases, leaving 7 bases between them. The germline gives CDR1 SGHVS, CDR2 FNYEAQ. This CDR3 region has 12 residues. The CDR3 DNA reads TGTGCCAGCAGCTTCGGCGAGACTGAAGCTTTCTTT. Protein product: CASSFGETEAFF. Complete variable domain (other parts from reference TRBV7-6 and TRBJ1-1): GAGVSQSPRYKVTKRGQDVALRCDPISGHVSLYWYRQALGQGPEFLTYFNYEAQQDKSGLPNDRFSAERPEGSISTLTIQRTEQRDSAMYRCASSFGETEAFFGQGTRLTVV.

The chain is built from TRBV29-1 and TRBJ2-3; a weak D match, TRBD2 (5 bases). V was pared by 7 bases and J by 0 bases, with 14 bases between. Germline CDR1 and CDR2: SQVTM and ANQGSEA. The CDR3 consists of 14 residues. DNA of the CDR3: TGCAGCGGCCCCGCGGGCGATAGCACAGATACGCAGTATTTT. Translating gives CSGPAGDSTDTQYF.

This clonotype was picked up many times. The chain combines TRBV29-1 with TRBJ2-5; 8 bases line up with TRBD1. Trimming took 8 bases from V and 4 from J; bases not matched to a gene: 6. The CDR3 covers 12 residues. Germline V gene data show CDR1 as SQVTM and CDR2 as ANQGSEA. CDR3 protein: CSTGQGTETQYF. As DNA, the CDR3 is TGCAGCACAGGACAGGGAACAGAGACCCAGTACTTC.

Only a few counts were recorded for this clonotype. The chain's CDR3 is CSASPVAYEQYF. The CDR3 DNA is TGCAGTGCTAGTCCAGTGGCCTACGAGCAGTACTTC. The rearrangement uses TRBV20-1 and TRBJ2-7; no clear D. The CDR3 has 12 residues. V was pared by 3 bases and J by 2 bases, with 8 bases between. CDR1 and CDR2 (germline): DFQATT, SNEGSKA (reference sequence).

The sample holds a few counts of this clonotype. This chain joins TRBV19 and TRBJ2-1, with 14 bases aligning to TRBD2. V lost 5 bases, J lost 9 bases, and 9 bases stayed unmatched. The CDR3 has 16 amino acids. Per the germline V gene, CDR1 is LNHDA and CDR2 is SQIVND (reference sequence). Here the CDR3 reads CASSPLRLAGGPEQFF. The CDR3 DNA sequence: TGTGCCAGTAGTCCGCTTCGACTAGCGGGAGGGCCTGAGCAGTTCTTC.

CDR3 sequence: CSAVEASDAKNIQYF. The CDR3 coding sequence is TGCAGTGCTGTCGAGGCTAGCGACGCCAAAAACATTCAGTACTTC. The chain joins TRBV20-1 to TRBJ2-4; a possible D gene is TRBD2 (6 bases). The V gene lost 5 bases and the J gene lost 1 base, with 15 bases spanning the gap. Germline-derived CDR1 and CDR2 are DFQATT and SNEGSKA (reference sequence). This CDR3 region has 15 residues.

This clonotype was seen repeatedly, ten times or more. The chain carries TRBV20-1 and TRBJ1-5; a weak D match, TRBD1 (5 bases). V lost 0 bases and J 5 bases, leaving 11 bases between the germline ends. The CDR3 has 14 residues. Germline V gene sequence: CDR1 DFQATT, CDR2 SNEGSKA (reference sequence). CDR3 amino acids: CSARDSGPDQPQHF. In DNA, the CDR3 is TGCAGTGCTAGAGATTCAGGGCCGGATCAGCCCCAGCATTTT.

This clonotype was counted at least ten times. The chain has TRBV28 and TRBJ1-1; D is ambiguous. Trimming took off 3 bases at V and 4 bases at J, with 9 bases between the two ends. The CDR3 is 13 residues long. Germline loops: CDR1 MDHEN, CDR2 SYDVKM. Here the CDR3 DNA reads TGTGCCAGCAGTTTTGCCGGTTTCACTGAAGCTTTCTTT. It codes for CASSFAGFTEAFF.

This clonotype was seen a few times. The V gene is TRBV12-3 or TRBV12-4, the J gene TRBJ1-2; 7 bases line up with TRBD1. V lost 5 bases to trimming and J lost 4 bases; unmatched junction nucleotides: 4. The CDR3 loop spans 13 amino acids. The CDR3 DNA follows: TGTGCCAGCAGTCTGACAGGGCCCTATGGCTACACCTTC. It is translated as CASSLTGPYGYTF.

The chain joins TRBV18 to TRBJ2-5; no reliable D call. The J call is in doubt because the DNA end fits TRBJ2-1 better. Looked up from germline, CDR1 is KGHSH and CDR2 is LQKENI. CDR3 length: 14 amino acids. DNA for the CDR3: TGTGCCAGCTCACCACCGGCTACTGCCAATGAGCAGTTCTTC. Protein product: CASSPPATANEQFF.